This is a list of T cell receptor beta chains from one sample in a study of molecular identifiers for immune sequencing clone quantification. TCRdb reprocessed the PCR reads with MiXCR, giving one entry per CDR3 protein. Altogether 100,000 or so distinct CDR3 sequences are present, 21% being singletons, with the ten largest covering approximately 1.1%. The sample comprised naive CD8+ T cells from blood, with Jurkat cell RNA spiked in. The source is a human donor in good health. Some libraries in this study had Jurkat cell RNA spiked in. Each CDR3 is given with its conserved first and last residue. Fields, in order: V gene, D gene, clone size, J gene, CDR3 protein, CDR3 DNA. D genes are given only for firm matches. Part of the rows lack a size; the others show once, few, many or a class for expanded clones.

>TRBV2|NA|NA|TRBJ2-7
CASSEGLTPNYEQYF
TGTGCCAGCAGTGAAGGGCTAACCCCTAACTACGAGCAGTACTTC
>TRBV19|NA|NA|TRBJ2-7
CASSPIPNEQYF
TGTGCCAGTAGCCCGATCCCCAACGAGCAGTACTTC
>TRBV27|TRBD2|few|TRBJ2-7
CASGIAGGPGYEQYF
TGTGCCAGCGGTATAGCGGGAGGGCCAGGGTACGAGCAGTACTTC
>TRBV7-2|NA|NA|TRBJ2-1
CASSRGPQLPCNEQFF
TGTGCCAGCAGCCGGGGTCCCCAACTACCTTGCAATGAGCAGTTCTTC
>TRBV7-8|NA|few|TRBJ2-3
CASSLGTSWDTQYF
TGTGCCAGCAGCTTAGGGACCTCCTGGGATACGCAGTATTTT
>TRBV6-6|TRBD1|many|TRBJ2-7
CASSDAGGASYEQYF
TGTGCCAGCAGTGATGCAGGGGGCGCGAGCTACGAGCAGTACTTC
>TRBV7-9|NA|NA|TRBJ2-1
CASSTKNRGGINEQFF
TGTGCCAGCAGCACCAAAAACAGGGGAGGTATCAATGAGCAGTTCTTC
>TRBV2|NA|many|TRBJ2-3
CASSVQGPNTDTQYF
TGTGCCAGCAGTGTACAGGGACCGAACACAGATACGCAGTATTTT
>TRBV20-1|NA|many|TRBJ2-7
CSARDSRGTYEQYF
TGCAGTGCTAGAGATAGTCGCGGTACCTACGAGCAGTACTTC
>TRBV30|TRBD1|NA|TRBJ2-7
CAWNIPDRGSYDEQYF
TGTGCCTGGAACATCCCCGACAGGGGGTCCTACGACGAGCAGTACTTC
>TRBV5-6|NA|NA|TRBJ2-7
CASSSSPRGVAYEQYF
TGTGCCAGCAGCTCGTCCCCGAGGGGGGTCGCCTACGAGCAGTACTTC
>TRBV5-1|NA|few|TRBJ2-2
CASSLEQGWDTGELFF
TGCGCCAGCAGCTTGGAACAGGGCTGGGACACCGGGGAGCTGTTTTTT
>TRBV7-9|TRBD2|many|TRBJ2-3
CASSPTSGGHTDTQYF
TGTGCCAGCAGTCCCACTAGCGGGGGGCACACAGATACGCAGTATTTT
>TRBV5-1|NA|many|TRBJ2-7
CASSSYYEQYF
TGCGCCAGCAGTTCCTATTACGAGCAGTACTTC
>TRBV29-1|NA|many|TRBJ2-7
CSVEAEREQYF
TGCAGCGTTGAAGCAGAACGCGAGCAGTACTTC
>TRBV12-3/TRBV12-4|NA|many|TRBJ2-7
CASSPPGLPINEQYF
TGTGCCAGCAGTCCCCCGGGACTCCCCATTAACGAGCAGTACTTC
>TRBV13|TRBD1|NA|TRBJ1-2
CASSLRTGFNGYTF
TGTGCCAGCAGCTTGCGGACAGGGTTTAATGGCTACACCTTC
>TRBV7-6|NA|many|TRBJ1-5
CASSPGARSLSNQPQHF
TGTGCCAGCAGCCCAGGGGCCAGATCTTTATCGAATCAGCCCCAGCATTTT
>TRBV9|TRBD1|many|TRBJ2-3
CASSVEGQGARTDTQYF
TGTGCCAGCAGCGTAGAGGGACAGGGGGCCCGCACAGATACGCAGTATTTT
>TRBV5-1|NA|few|TRBJ2-5
CASSFANGVGETQYF
TGCGCCAGCAGCTTTGCGAACGGGGTAGGGGAGACCCAGTACTTC
>TRBV11-2|NA|many|TRBJ1-1
CASSSLALGPTEAFF
TGTGCCAGCAGCTCTTTAGCGTTAGGCCCCACTGAAGCTTTCTTT
>TRBV9|NA|many|TRBJ2-5
CASSDPVSQTQYF
TGTGCCAGCAGCGACCCCGTATCCCAGACCCAGTACTTC
>TRBV20-1|NA|many|TRBJ2-3
CSASNTGTTDTQYF
TGCAGTGCTAGTAACACAGGGACCACAGATACGCAGTATTTT
>TRBV5-3|NA|NA|TRBJ1-1
CASSSELNTGAFF
TGTGCCAGCAGTTCCGAATTGAACACTGGAGCTTTCTTT
>TRBV2|TRBD2|many|TRBJ2-3
CASRELSGGATDTQYF
TGTGCCAGCAGGGAGCTTAGCGGGGGGGCAACAGATACGCAGTATTTT
>TRBV30|NA|NA|TRBJ2-1
CAWNRDTYADEQFF
TGTGCCTGGAATCGGGACACCTATGCCGATGAGCAGTTCTTC
>TRBV5-1|TRBD1|many|TRBJ2-3
CASSSPRDRNTDTQYF
TGCGCCAGCAGCTCCCCCCGGGACAGAAACACAGATACGCAGTATTTT
>TRBV7-9|NA|NA|TRBJ2-5
CASSFHGTQYF
TGTGCCAGCAGCTTTCACGGGACCCAGTACTTC
>TRBV20-1|TRBD1|many|TRBJ2-7
CSARGQGDFWEQYF
TGCAGTGCTAGGGGACAGGGGGATTTTTGGGAGCAGTACTTC
>TRBV6-4|TRBD2|many|TRBJ2-1
CASSPLAGESAEQFF
TGTGCCAGCAGCCCTCTAGCGGGAGAGTCGGCTGAGCAGTTCTTC
>TRBV27|NA|NA|TRBJ2-5
CAGTPLFGPHETQYF
TGTGCCGGCACTCCTCTTTTTGGACCGCACGAGACCCAGTACTTC
>TRBV10-3|TRBD2|few|TRBJ2-7
CAISDAGTITVEQYF
TGTGCCATCAGTGATGCCGGGACTATAACGGTAGAGCAGTACTTC
>TRBV4-1|TRBD1|few|TRBJ1-2
CASSLLGDSYGYTF
TGCGCCAGCAGCCTTCTGGGGGACAGCTATGGCTACACCTTC
>TRBV5-1|TRBD2|few|TRBJ2-7
CASSLGEGWLNEQYF
TGCGCCAGCAGCCTCGGGGAGGGGTGGTTGAACGAGCAGTACTTC
>TRBV3-1|NA|NA|TRBJ2-2
CASSQGGGGELFF
TGTGCCAGCAGCCAAGGCGGAGGCGGGGAGCTGTTTTTT
>TRBV14|TRBD1|few|TRBJ2-1
CASSQAGTGVGYNEQFF
TGTGCCAGCAGCCAAGCCGGGACAGGGGTGGGCTACAATGAGCAGTTCTTC
>TRBV7-9|NA|many|TRBJ2-3
CASSPWTEDTQYF
TGTGCCAGCAGCCCCTGGACCGAAGATACGCAGTATTTT